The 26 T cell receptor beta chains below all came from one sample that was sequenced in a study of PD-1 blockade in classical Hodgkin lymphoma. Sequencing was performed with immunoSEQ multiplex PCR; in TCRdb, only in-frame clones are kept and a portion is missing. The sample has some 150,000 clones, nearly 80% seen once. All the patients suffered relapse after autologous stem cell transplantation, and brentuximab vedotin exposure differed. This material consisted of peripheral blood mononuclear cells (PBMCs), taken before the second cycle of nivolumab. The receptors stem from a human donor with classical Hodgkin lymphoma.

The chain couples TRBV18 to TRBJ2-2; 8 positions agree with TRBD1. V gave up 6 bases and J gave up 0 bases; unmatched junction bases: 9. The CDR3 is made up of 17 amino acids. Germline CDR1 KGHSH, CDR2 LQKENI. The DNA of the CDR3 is TGTGCCAGCTCGCCTACGCTGGACAGGGCGAACACCGGGGAGCTGTTTTTT. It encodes CASSPTLDRANTGELFF.

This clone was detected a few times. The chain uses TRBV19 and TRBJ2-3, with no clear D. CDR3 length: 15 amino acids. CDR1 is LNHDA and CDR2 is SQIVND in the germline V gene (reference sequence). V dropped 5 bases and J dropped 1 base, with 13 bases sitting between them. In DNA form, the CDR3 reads TGTGCCAGTAGTCCCCAGGAACCGCGCACAGATACGCAGTATTTT. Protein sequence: CASSPQEPRTDTQYF.

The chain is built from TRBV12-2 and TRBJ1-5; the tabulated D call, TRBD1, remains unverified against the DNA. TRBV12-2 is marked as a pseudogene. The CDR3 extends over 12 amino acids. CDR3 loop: CASRRGQTVQHF. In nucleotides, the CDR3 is TGTGCAAGTCGCAGGGGACAGACGGTCCAGCATTTT.

CDR3 nucleotide sequence: TGTGCCAGCAGCTTTGGATGGCGGGGGCCTACCTACAATGAGCAGTTCTTC. Its protein product is CASSFGWRGPTYNEQFF. This chain connects TRBV5-6 to TRBJ2-1, with D perhaps matching TRBD2 (7 bases). The CDR3 sequence is 17 residues long. The V end lost 2 bases, the J end lost 2 bases, and 17 bases lay between the germline ends. Germline assignment: CDR1 SGHDT and CDR2 YYEEEE.

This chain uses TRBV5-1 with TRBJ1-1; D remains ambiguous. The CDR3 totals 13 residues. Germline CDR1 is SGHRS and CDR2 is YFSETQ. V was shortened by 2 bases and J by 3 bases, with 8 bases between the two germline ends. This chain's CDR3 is CASSFLIDTEAFF. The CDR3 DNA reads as TGCGCCAGCAGCTTTCTAATCGACACTGAAGCTTTCTTT.

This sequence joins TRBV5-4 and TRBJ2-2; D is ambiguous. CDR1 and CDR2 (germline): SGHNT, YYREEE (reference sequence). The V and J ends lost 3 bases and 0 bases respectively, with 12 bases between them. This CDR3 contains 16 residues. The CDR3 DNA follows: TGTGCCAGCAGCTATCGCCGGGCCTCGAACACCGGGGAGCTGTTTTTT. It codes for CASSYRRASNTGELFF. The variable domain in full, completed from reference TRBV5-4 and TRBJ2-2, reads ETGVTQSPTHLIKTRGQQVTLRCSSQSGHNTVSWYQQALGQGPQFIFQYYREEENGRGNFPPRFSGLQFPNYSSELNVNALELDDSALYLCASSYRRASNTGELFFGEGSRLTVL.

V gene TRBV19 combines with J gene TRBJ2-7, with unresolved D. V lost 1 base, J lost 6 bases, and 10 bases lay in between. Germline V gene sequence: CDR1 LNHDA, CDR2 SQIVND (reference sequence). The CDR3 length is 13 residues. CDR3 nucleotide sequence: TGTGCCAGTAGTATAGGGTGGAGTAGCGAGCAGTACTTC. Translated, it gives CASSIGWSSEQYF. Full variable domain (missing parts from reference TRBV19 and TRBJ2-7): DGGITQSPKYLFRKEGQNVTLSCEQNLNHDAMYWYRQDPGQGLRLIYYSQIVNDFQKGDIAEGYSVSREKKESFPLTVTSAQKNPTAFYLCASSIGWSSEQYFGPGTRLTVT.

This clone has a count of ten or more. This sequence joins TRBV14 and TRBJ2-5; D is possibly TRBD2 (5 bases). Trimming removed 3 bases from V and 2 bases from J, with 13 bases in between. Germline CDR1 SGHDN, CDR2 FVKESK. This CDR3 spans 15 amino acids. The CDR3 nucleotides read TGTGCCAGCAGCCATATCCGGGGTGAACAAGAGACCCAGTACTTC. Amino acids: CASSHIRGEQETQYF.

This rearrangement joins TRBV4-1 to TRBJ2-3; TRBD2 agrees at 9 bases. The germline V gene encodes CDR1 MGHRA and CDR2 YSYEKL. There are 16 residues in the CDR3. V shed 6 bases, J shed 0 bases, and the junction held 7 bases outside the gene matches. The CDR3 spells CASRRSGGLSTDTQYF. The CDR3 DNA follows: TGCGCCAGCAGGCGTAGCGGGGGCCTTAGCACAGATACGCAGTATTTT.

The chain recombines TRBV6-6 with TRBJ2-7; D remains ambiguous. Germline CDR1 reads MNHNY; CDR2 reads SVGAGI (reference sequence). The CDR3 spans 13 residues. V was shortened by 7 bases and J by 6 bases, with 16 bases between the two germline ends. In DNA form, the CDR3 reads TGTGCCAGCAAGGATGCGTCGAAGTCCGAGCAGTACTTC. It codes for CASKDASKSEQYF.

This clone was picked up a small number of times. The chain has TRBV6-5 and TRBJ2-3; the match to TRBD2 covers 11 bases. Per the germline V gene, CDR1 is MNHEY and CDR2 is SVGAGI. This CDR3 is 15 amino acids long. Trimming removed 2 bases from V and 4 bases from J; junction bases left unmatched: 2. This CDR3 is CASSYGLAGSDTQYF. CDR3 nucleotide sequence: TGTGCCAGCAGTTACGGACTAGCGGGCTCAGATACGCAGTATTTT.

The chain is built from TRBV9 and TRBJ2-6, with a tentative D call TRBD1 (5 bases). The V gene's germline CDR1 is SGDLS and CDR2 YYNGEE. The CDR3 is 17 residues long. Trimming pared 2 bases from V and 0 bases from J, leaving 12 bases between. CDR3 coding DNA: TGTGCCAGCAGCGTTTCAGGGTTGAGCTCTGGGGCCAACGTCCTGACTTTC. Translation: CASSVSGLSSGANVLTF.

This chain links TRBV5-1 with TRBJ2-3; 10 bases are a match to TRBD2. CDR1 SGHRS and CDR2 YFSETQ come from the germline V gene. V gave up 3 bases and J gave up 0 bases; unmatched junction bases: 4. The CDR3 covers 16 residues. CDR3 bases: TGCGCCAGCAGCTCGGGACTAGCGTTTAGCACAGATACGCAGTATTTT. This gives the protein CASSSGLAFSTDTQYF. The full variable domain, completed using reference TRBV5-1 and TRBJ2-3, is KAGVTQTPRYLIKTRGQQVTLSCSPISGHRSVSWYQQTPGQGLQFLFEYFSETQRNKGNFPGRFSGRQFSNSRSEMNVSTLELGDSALYLCASSSGLAFSTDTQYFGPGTRLTVL.

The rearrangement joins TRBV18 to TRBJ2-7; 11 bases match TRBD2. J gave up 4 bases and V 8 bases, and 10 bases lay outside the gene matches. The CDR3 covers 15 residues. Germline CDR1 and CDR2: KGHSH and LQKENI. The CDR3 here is CASRLAGGPLYEQYF. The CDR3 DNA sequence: TGTGCCAGCAGATTAGCGGGAGGGCCCCTTTACGAGCAGTACTTC.

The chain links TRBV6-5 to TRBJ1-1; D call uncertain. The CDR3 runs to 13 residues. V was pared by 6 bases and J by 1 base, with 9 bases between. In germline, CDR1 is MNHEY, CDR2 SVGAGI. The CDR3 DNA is TGTGCCAGCAGAAGGCAGACGAACACTGAAGCTTTCTTT. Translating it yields CASRRQTNTEAFF.

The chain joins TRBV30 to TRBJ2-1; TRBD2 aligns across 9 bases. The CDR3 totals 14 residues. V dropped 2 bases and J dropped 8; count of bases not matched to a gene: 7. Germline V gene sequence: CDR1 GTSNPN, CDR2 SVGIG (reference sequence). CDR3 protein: CAWSRAGGPHEQFF. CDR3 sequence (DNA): TGTGCCTGGAGTAGGGCGGGAGGGCCCCATGAGCAGTTCTTC.

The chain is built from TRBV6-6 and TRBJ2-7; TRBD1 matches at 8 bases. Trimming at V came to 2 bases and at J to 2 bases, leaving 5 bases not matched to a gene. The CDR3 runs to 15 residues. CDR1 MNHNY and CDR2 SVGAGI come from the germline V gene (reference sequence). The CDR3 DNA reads TGTGCCAGCAGTTACCCCGGACAGGGAACCTACGAGCAGTACTTC. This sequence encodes CASSYPGQGTYEQYF.

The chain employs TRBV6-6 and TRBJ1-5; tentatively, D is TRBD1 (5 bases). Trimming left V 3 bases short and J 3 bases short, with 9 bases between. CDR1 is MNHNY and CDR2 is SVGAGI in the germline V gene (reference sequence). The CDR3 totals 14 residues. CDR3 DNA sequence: TGTGCCAGCAGTTATTCAGGGAACAATCAGCCCCAGCATTTT. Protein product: CASSYSGNNQPQHF.

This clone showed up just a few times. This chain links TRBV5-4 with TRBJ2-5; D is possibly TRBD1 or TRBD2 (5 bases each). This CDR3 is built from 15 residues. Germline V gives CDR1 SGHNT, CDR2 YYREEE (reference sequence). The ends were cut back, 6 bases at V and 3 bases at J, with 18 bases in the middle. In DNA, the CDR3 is TGTGCCAGCACTATCGCCGGGACCACCAAAGAGACCCAGTACTTC. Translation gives CASTIAGTTKETQYF.

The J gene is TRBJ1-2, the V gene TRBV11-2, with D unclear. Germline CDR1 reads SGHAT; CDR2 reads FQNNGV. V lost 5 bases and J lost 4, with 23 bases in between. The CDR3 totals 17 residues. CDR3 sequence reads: CASSQTVESGRSYGYTF. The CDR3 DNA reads TGTGCCAGCAGCCAAACCGTAGAGTCGGGCAGGAGCTATGGCTACACCTTC.

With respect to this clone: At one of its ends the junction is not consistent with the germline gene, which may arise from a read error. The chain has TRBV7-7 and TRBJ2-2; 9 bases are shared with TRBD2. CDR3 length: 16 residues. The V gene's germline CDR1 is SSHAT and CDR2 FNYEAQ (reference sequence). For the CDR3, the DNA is TGTGCTAGCAGCTTAGGCGGGGGGGCCTACACCGGGGAGCTGTTTTTT. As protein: CASSLGGGAYTGELFF.

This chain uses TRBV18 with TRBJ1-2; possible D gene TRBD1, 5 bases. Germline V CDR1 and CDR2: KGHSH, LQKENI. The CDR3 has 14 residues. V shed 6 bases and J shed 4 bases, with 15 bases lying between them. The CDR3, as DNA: TGTGCCAGCTCCCCTGACAGAGATTTCTATGGCTACACCTTC. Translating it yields CASSPDRDFYGYTF.

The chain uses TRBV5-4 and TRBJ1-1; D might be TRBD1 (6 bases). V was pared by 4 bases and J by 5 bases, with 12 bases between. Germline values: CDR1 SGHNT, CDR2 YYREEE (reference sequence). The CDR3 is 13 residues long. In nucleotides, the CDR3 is TGTGCCAGCAGCATCGGGACAAAGACTGAAGCTTTCTTT. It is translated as CASSIGTKTEAFF.

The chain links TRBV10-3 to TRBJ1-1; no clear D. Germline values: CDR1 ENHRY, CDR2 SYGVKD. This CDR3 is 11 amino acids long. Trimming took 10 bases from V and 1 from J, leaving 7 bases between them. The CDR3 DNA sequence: TGTGCCAGTCAGTCGAACACTGAAGCTTTCTTT. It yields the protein CASQSNTEAFF.

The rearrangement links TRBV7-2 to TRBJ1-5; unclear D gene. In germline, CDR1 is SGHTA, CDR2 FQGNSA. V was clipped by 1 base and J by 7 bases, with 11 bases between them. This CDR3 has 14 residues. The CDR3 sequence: CASSLGRPLQPQHF. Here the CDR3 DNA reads TGTGCCAGCAGCTTAGGCAGGCCTTTACAGCCCCAGCATTTT.

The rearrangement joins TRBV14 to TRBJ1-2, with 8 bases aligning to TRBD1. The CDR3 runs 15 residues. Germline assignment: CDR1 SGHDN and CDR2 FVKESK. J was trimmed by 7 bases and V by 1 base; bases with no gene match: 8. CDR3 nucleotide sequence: TGTGCCAGCAGCCAAGTTAAGGGACAGGCTGGTGGCTACACCTTC. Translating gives CASSQVKGQAGGYTF.